The next 10 T cell receptor beta chains were all read from a single sample in a study of cytomegalovirus exposure and HLA in healthy donors (dated by TCRdb to between 2016 and 2019). The library was obtained by the immunoSEQ multiplex PCR assay. A mixture of 60 forward primers for TCR Vbeta segments and 13 reverse primers for TCR Jbeta segments was used in the multiplex PCR. Not all clones reach the TCRdb copy of this immuneACCESS table, which keeps in-frame sequences only. Checked studies attribute under half of the gap to unresolved V genes and leave the rest unexplained. The table kept for this sample lists more than 140,000 clones. Around 2.4% of the sample is held by the ten biggest clonotypes. The sample taken for sequencing was PBMCs. All receptors derive from a woman in her late teens or twenties in good health and CMV-seronegative.

The chain couples TRBV5-4 to TRBJ2-1, with no clear D. Deletions cut 4 bases from V and 9 bases from J, with 20 bases between. Germline CDR1 and CDR2: SGHNT and YYREEE (reference sequence). The CDR3 extends over 15 amino acids. CDR3 sequence reads: CASSHPQALSGEQFF. CDR3 nucleotides: TGTGCCAGCAGCCACCCTCAAGCTCTCTCGGGTGAGCAGTTCTTC.

The chain combines TRBV11-3 with TRBJ2-1, with 7 bases matching TRBD1. V shed 5 bases, J shed 5 bases, and the junction held 6 bases outside the gene matches. Germline lookup yields CDR1 SGHNT and CDR2 YENEEA. There are 14 residues in the CDR3. CDR3 in DNA: TGTGCCAGCAGCCTAGGACAGGACAACAATGAGCAGTTCTTC. Its protein product is CASSLGQDNNEQFF.

The V gene is TRBV6-1, the J gene TRBJ1-5; a weak D match, TRBD1 (6 bases). The CDR3 has 22 amino acids. With 2 bases removed from V and 3 bases from J, the gap between germline ends came to 32 bases. Per the germline V gene, CDR1 is MNHNS and CDR2 is SASEGT. This CDR3 reads CASSENRLGTGYGQPINQPQHF. CDR3 nucleotides: TGTGCCAGCAGTGAAAACCGGCTTGGCACGGGGTACGGACAGCCTATCAATCAGCCCCAGCATTTT.

The rearrangement joins TRBV2 to TRBJ1-6; D is possibly TRBD1 (5 bases). Trimming took 3 bases from V and 10 from J, leaving 22 bases between them. From germline, CDR1 is SNHLY and CDR2 FYNNEI. The CDR3 sequence is 17 residues long. CDR3 region: CASSERGGARIISPLHF. CDR3 DNA sequence: TGTGCCAGCAGTGAGAGGGGAGGGGCCCGGATCATATCACCCCTCCACTTT. Together with reference TRBV2 and TRBJ1-6, the CDR3 gives the full variable domain: EPEVTQTPSHQVTQMGQEVILRCVPISNHLYFYWYRQILGQKVEFLVSFYNNEISEKSEIFDDQFSVERPDGSNFTLKIRSTKLEDSAMYFCASSERGGARIISPLHFGNGTRLTVT.

The V and J genes are TRBV2 and TRBJ1-1; D not certain. Per germline, CDR1 SNHLY and CDR2 FYNNEI. Trimming left V 6 bases short and J 2 bases short, with 7 bases between. This CDR3 is 12 amino acids long. CDR3 amino acids: CASSQINTEAFF. In DNA form, the CDR3 reads TGTGCCAGCAGCCAGATTAACACTGAAGCTTTCTTT.

The chain joins TRBV27 to TRBJ1-2; 8 bases line up with TRBD1. This CDR3 region has 13 residues. From germline, CDR1 is MNHEY and CDR2 SMNVEV (reference sequence). The V and J ends lost 5 bases and 8 bases, in that order; junction bases with no gene match: 7. CDR3 amino acids: CASSIDRGGGYTF. As DNA, the CDR3 is TGTGCCAGCAGTATCGACAGGGGTGGGGGCTACACCTTC.

V is TRBV11-2 and J is TRBJ2-1, with 8 bases that match TRBD1. CDR1 is SGHAT and CDR2 is FQNNGV in the germline V gene. The junction had 17 bases not matched to a gene; V was cut back by 5 bases and J by 5 bases. The CDR3 is 18 residues long. The CDR3 DNA reads as TGTGCCAGCAGCGCCCGCGGCACAGGGGGGAGAAGCCACAATGAGCAGTTCTTC. The encoded protein is CASSARGTGGRSHNEQFF.

The chain carries TRBV18 and TRBJ2-1, with 10 bases that match TRBD1. Germline V gene sequence: CDR1 KGHSH, CDR2 LQKENI. V shed 3 bases, J shed 9 bases, and the junction held 11 bases outside the gene matches. CDR3 size: 16 residues. The CDR3: CASSPSDRGLPLEQFF. DNA of the CDR3: TGTGCCAGCTCACCGAGCGACAGGGGGCTTCCTCTTGAGCAGTTCTTC.

This sequence joins TRBV6-1 and TRBJ1-3; no clear D. V dropped 6 bases and J dropped 4 bases, with 13 bases sitting between them. The V gene's germline CDR1 is MNHNS and CDR2 SASEGT. This CDR3 contains 14 residues. CDR3 protein: CASRVTRSGNTIYF. The CDR3 DNA sequence: TGTGCCAGCAGAGTCACAAGATCAGGAAACACCATATATTTT.

This chain connects TRBV7-2 to TRBJ2-3; possible D gene TRBD2, 5 bases. Trimming shortened V by 5 bases and J by 8 bases, and 20 bases separated the two germline ends. This CDR3 comprises 15 residues. Germline assignment: CDR1 SGHTA and CDR2 FQGNSA. The DNA of the CDR3 is TGTGCCAGCAGCCCCCTCCCAGGCCTACTAGGTACGCAGTATTTT. Protein sequence: CASSPLPGLLGTQYF.